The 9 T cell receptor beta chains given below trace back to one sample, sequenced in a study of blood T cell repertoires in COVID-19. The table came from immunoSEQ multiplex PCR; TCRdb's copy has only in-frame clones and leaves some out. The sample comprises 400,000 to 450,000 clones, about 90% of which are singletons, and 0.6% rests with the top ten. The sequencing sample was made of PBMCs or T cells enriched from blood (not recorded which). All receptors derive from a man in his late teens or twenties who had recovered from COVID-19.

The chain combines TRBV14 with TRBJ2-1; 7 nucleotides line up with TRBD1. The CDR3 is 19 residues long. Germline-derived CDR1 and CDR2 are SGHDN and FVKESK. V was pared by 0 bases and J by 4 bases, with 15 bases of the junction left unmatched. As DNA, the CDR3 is TGTGCCAGCAGCCAAGATACTCCCCCACCGGGGACAGCTTACAATGAGCAGTTCTTC. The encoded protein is CASSQDTPPPGTAYNEQFF.

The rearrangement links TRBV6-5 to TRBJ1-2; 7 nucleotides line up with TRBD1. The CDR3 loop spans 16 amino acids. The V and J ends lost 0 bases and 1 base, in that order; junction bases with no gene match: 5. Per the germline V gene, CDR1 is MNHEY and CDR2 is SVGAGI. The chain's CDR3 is CASSYSSRGDNYGYTF. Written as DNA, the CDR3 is TGTGCCAGCAGTTACTCGAGCAGGGGGGATAACTATGGCTACACCTTC.

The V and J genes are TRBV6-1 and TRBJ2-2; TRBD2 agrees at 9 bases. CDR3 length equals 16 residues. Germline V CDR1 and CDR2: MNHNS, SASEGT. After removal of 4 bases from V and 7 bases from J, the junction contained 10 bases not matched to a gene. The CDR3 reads CASSASGTSLHGELFF. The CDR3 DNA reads TGTGCCAGCAGTGCATCCGGGACTAGCTTGCACGGGGAGCTGTTTTTT.

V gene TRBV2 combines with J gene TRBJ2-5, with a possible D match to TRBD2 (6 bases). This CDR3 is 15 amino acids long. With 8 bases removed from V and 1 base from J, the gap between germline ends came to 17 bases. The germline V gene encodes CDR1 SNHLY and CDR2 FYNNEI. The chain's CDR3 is CASGGTGTPQETQYF. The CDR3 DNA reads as TGTGCCAGCGGGGGGACCGGGACTCCCCAAGAGACCCAGTACTTC.

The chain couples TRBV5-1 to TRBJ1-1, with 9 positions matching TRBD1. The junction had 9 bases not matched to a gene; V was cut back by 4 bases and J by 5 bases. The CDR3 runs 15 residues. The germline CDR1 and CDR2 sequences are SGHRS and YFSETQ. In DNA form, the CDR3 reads TGCGCCAGCAGCGAAGAACAGGGGGCGCGGACTGAAGCTTTCTTT. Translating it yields CASSEEQGARTEAFF.

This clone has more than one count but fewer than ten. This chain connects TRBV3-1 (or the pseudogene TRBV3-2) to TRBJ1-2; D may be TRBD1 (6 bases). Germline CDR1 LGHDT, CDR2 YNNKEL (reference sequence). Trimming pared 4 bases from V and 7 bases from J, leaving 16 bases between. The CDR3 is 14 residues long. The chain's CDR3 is CASSLGGGGGGYTF. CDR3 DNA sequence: TGTGCCAGCAGCCTCGGCGGGGGGGGCGGTGGCTACACCTTC.

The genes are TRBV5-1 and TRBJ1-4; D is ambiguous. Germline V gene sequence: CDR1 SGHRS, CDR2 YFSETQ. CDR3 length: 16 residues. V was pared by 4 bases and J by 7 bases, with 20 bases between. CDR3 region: CASSPTRRPGGEKLFF. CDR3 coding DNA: TGCGCCAGCAGCCCGACGCGACGGCCCGGAGGTGAAAAACTGTTTTTT.

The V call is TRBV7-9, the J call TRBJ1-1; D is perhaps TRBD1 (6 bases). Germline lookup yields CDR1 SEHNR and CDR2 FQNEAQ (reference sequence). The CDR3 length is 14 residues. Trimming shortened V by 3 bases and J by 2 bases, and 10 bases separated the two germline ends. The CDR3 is CASSFPGGNTEAFF. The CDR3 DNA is TGTGCCAGCAGCTTCCCGGGGGGCAACACTGAAGCTTTCTTT.

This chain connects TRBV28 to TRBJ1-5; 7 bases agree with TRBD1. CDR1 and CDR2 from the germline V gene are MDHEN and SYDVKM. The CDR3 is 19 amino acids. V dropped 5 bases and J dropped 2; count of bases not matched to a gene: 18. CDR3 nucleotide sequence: TGTGCCAGCAGTGCCAACAGGGGCCCAAGAGACCCCCGCAATCAGCCCCAGCATTTT. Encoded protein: CASSANRGPRDPRNQPQHF.